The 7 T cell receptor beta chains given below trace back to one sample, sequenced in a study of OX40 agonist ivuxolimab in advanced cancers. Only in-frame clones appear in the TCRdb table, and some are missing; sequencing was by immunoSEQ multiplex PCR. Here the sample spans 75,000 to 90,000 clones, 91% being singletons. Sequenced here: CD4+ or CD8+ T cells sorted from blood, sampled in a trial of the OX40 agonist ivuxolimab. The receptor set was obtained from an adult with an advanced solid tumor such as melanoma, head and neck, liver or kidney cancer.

CDR3 bases: TGTGCCAGCAGCCAAGACGGGACTAGCGGGGGGTATGAGCAGTTCTTC. Protein sequence: CASSQDGTSGGYEQFF. J is TRBJ2-1 and V is TRBV4-2; 15 bases agree with TRBD2. The CDR3 is made up of 16 amino acids. V dropped 0 bases and J dropped 8; count of bases not matched to a gene: 2. Germline lookup yields CDR1 LGHNA and CDR2 YNFKEQ.

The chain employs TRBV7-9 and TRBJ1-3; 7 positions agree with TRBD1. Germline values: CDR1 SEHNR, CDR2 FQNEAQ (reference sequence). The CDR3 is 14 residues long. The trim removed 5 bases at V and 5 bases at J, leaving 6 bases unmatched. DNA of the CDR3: TGTGCCAGCAGCCCGAGGGACAGAAGAAACACCATATATTTT. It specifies CASSPRDRRNTIYF. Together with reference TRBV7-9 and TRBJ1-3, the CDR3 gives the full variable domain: DTGVSQNPRHKITKRGQNVTFRCDPISEHNRLYWYRQTLGQGPEFLTYFQNEAQLEKSRLLSDRFSAERPKGSFSTLEIQRTEQGDSAMYLCASSPRDRRNTIYFGEGSWLTVV.

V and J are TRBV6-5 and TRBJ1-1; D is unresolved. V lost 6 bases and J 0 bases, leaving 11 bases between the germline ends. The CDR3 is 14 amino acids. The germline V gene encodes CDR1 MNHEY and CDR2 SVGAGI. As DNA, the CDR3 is TGTGCCAGCAGACCCTTCCAAGTGAACACTGAAGCTTTCTTT. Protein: CASRPFQVNTEAFF.

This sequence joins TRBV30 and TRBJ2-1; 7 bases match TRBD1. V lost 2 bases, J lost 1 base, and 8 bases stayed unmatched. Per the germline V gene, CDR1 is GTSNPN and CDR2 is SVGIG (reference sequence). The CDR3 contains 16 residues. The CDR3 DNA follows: TGTGCCTGGAGTCTGTGGACAGGCCCTTCCTACAATGAGCAGTTCTTC. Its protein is CAWSLWTGPSYNEQFF.

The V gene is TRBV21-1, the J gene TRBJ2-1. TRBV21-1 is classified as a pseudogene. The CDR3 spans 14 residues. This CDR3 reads CASNVRTFGNEQFF. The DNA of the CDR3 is TGTGCCAGCAACGTGAGGACCTTTGGAAATGAGCAGTTCTTC.

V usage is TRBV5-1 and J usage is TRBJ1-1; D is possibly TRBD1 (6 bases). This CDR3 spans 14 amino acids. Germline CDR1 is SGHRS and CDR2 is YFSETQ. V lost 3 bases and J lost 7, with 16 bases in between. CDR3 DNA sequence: TGCGCCAGCAGCTACAGGGACACCACCCTTGAAGCTTTCTTT. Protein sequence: CASSYRDTTLEAFF.

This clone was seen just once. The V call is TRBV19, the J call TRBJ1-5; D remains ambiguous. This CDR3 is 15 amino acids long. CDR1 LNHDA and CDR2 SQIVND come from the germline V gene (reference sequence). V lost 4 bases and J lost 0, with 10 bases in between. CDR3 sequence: CASSTAPYSNQPQHF. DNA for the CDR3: TGTGCCAGTAGTACGGCTCCTTATAGCAATCAGCCCCAGCATTTT.